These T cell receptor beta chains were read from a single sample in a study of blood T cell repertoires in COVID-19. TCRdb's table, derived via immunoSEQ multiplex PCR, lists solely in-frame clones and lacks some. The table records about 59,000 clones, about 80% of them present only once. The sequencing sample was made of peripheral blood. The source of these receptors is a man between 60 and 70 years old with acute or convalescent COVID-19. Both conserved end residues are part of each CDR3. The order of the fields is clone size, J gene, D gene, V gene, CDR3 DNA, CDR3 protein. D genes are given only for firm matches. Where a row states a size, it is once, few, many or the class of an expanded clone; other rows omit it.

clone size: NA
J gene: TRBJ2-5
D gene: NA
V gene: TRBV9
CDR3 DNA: TGTGCCAGCAGCGTAGAGTTTAGGGGGCAAGAGACCCAGTACTTC
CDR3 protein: CASSVEFRGQETQYF

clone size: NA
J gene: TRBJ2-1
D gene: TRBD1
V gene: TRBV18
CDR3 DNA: TGTGCCACCGAACAGGGGGTCTACAATGAGCAGTTCTTC
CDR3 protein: CATEQGVYNEQFF

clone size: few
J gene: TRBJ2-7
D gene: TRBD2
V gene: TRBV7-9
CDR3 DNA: TGTGCCAGCAGCTCTCCCACTAGCGGGAGGACCTTCTCCTACGAGCAGTACTTC
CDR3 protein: CASSSPTSGRTFSYEQYF

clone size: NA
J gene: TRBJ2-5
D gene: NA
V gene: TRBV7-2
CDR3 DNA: TGTGCCAGCAGCTTAGCGCGGCAAGAGACCCAGTACTTC
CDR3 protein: CASSLARQETQYF

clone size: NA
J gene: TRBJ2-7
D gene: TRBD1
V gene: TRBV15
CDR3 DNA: TGTGCCACCAGAGACCCAGGGGGAAGGTACGAGCAGTACTTC
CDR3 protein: CATRDPGGRYEQYF

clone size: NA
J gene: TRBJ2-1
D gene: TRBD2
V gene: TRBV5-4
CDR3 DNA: TGTGCCAGCAGCCTGGGAGGTAGCGGGATATACAATGAGCAGTTCTTC
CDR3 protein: CASSLGGSGIYNEQFF

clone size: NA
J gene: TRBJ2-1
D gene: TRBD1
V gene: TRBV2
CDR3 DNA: TGTGCCAGCAGGGAGTACCGACAGGGGGACAATGAGCAGTTCTTC
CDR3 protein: CASREYRQGDNEQFF

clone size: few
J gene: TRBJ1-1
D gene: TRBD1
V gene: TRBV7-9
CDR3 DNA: TGTGCCAGCAGCTTACCCAACAGGGGAGCGGCTGAAGCTTTCTTT
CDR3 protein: CASSLPNRGAAEAFF

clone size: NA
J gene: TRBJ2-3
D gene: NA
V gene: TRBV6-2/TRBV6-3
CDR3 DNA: TGTGCCAGCAGTTATAGAGCGGGTCTCACAGATACGCAGTATTTT
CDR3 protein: CASSYRAGLTDTQYF

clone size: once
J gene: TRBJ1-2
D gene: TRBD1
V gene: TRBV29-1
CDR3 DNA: TGCAGCGCTGCTGAGACAGGGGGCGGAGGTCACACCTTC
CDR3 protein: CSAAETGGGGHTF

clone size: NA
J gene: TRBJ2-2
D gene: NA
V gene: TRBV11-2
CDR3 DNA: TGTGCCAGCAGCTTGTCTCACAAGACCGGGGAGCTGTTTTTT
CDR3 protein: CASSLSHKTGELFF

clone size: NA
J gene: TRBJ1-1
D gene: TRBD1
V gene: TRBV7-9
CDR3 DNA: TGTGCCAGCAGCCTGGACAGGGGCACTGAAGCTTTCTTT
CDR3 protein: CASSLDRGTEAFF

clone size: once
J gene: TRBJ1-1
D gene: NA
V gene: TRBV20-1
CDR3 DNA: TGCAATTACTCGAGGAACACTGAAGCTTTCTTT
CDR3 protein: CNYSRNTEAFF

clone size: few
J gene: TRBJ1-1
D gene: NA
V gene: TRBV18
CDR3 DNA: TGTGCCAGCTCACCCACGGGTTTTGACACTGAAGCTTTCTTT
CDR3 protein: CASSPTGFDTEAFF

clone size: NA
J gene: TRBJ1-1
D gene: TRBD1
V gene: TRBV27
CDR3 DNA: TGTGCCAGCAGTTTCAGGGGGGCCGGAGGGACTGAAGCTTTCTTT
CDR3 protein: CASSFRGAGGTEAFF

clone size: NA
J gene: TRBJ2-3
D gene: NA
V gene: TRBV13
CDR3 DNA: TGTGCCAGCAGCCCACCCGACACAGCGGCGAACACAGATACGCAGTATTTT
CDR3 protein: CASSPPDTAANTDTQYF

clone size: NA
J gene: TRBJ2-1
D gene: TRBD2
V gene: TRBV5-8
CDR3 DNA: TGTGCCAGCAGCGTGTTGACTAGCGGAACAAATGAGCAGTTCTTC
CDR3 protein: CASSVLTSGTNEQFF

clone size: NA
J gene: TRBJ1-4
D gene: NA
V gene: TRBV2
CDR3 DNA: TGTGCCAGCAGTGAAACAGTAAATGAAAAACTGTTTTTT
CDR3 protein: CASSETVNEKLFF

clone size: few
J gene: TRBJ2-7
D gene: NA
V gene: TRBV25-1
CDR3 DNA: TGTGCCAGCAGTGAATCCCGGTTCACCTACGAGCAGTACTTC
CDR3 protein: CASSESRFTYEQYF

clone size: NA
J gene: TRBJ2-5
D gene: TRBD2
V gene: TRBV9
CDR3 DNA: TGTGCCAGCAGCGTAGGCCCAGCGGGAACGGAGACCCAGTACTTC
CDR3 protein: CASSVGPAGTETQYF

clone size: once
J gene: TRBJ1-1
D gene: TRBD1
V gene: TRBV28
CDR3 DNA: TGTGCCAGCAGTACCCCGTTCGGGACAGGGGGCTCGGTAACTGAAGCTTTCTTT
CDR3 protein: CASSTPFGTGGSVTEAFF

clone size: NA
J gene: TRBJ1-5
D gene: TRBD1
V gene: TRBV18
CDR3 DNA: TGTGCCAGCTCACCGGGGACAGGGTGGGAGCCCCAGCATTTT
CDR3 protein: CASSPGTGWEPQHF

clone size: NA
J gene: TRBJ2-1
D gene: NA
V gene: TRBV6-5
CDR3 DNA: TGTGCCAGCAGTTTTGGCGGCAGCAATGAGCAGTTCTTC
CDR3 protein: CASSFGGSNEQFF

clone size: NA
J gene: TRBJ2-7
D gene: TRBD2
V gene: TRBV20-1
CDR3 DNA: TGCAGTGCTAGTCCTCCGAGAGCGGGAGAAATCGAGCAGTACTTC
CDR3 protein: CSASPPRAGEIEQYF

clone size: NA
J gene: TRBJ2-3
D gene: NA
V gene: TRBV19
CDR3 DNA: TGTGCCTCAAGGGCGGGGCTCACGCAGTATTTT
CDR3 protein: CASRAGLTQYF

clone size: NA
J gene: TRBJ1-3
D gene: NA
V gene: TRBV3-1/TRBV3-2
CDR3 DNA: TGTGCCAGCAGCCCTGGGAGCTCTGGAAACACCATATATTTT
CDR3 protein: CASSPGSSGNTIYF

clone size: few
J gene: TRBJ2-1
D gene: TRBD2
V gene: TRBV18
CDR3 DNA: TGTGCCAGCTCCCCCTTTACTAGCGGGAGCGATTACAATGAGCAGTTCTTC
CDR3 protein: CASSPFTSGSDYNEQFF

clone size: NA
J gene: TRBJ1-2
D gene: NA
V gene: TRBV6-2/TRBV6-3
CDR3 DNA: TGTGCCAGCAGCAATGACGGGGGGCGCGTGTATGGCTACACCTTC
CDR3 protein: CASSNDGGRVYGYTF

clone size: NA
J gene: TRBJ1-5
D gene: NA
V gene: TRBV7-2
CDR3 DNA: TGTGCCAGCAGCTCGCAGGGGAATCAGCCCCAGCATTTT
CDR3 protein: CASSSQGNQPQHF

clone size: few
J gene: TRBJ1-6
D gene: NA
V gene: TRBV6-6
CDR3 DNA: TGTGCCAGCAACCCGGGGATTTGGGAAAATTCACCCCTCCACTTT
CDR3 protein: CASNPGIWENSPLHF

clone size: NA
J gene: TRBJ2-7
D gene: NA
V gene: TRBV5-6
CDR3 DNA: TGTGCCAGCAGCTTGGGGGCCTCCTACGAGCAGTACTTC
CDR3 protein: CASSLGASYEQYF

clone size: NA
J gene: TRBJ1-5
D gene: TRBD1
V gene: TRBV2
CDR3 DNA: TGTGCCAGCAGTGATCCCCGTAACAGGGGCGGTCAGCCCCAGCATTTT
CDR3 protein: CASSDPRNRGGQPQHF

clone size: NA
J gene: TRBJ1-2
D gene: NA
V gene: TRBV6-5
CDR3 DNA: TGTGCCAGTACAGAGAACTATGGCTACACCTTC
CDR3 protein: CASTENYGYTF

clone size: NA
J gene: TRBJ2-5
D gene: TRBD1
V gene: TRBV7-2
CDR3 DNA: TGTGCCAGCAGCTTAGGCCTGACAGGGCAAGAGACCCAGTACTTC
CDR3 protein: CASSLGLTGQETQYF

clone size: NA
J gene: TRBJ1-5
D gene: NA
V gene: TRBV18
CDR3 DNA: TGTGCCAGCTCACCCCTTTCAGACAACAATCAGCCCCAGCATTTT
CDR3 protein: CASSPLSDNNQPQHF